The 3 T cell receptor beta chains listed next were all sequenced from one sample in a study of tumor and adjacent non-tumor tissue in lung cancer. RNA was extracted from bulk tissue without any cell sorting. A modified ARM-PCR protocol with three rounds of nested PCR amplified TCRbeta. Via MiXCR, TCRdb re-called the multiplex PCR reads, giving one row per CDR3 protein. The table records 120,000 or so distinct CDR3 sequences, approximately 66% of them present only once. The sequencing sample was made of lung tumor tissue. The receptors shown here come from a man aged 30 to 45 with non-small cell lung cancer.

A single count supports this clonotype. The junction departs from germline at one end; a sequencing error may be responsible. V and J are TRBV11-1 and TRBJ2-1; D not certain. Germline V lookup: CDR1 SGHAT, CDR2 FQDESV (reference sequence). The CDR3 has 13 amino acids. CDR3 sequence: CACSLLAYNEQFF. CDR3 bases: TGTGCCTGCAGCTTATTGGCTTACAATGAGCAGTTCTTC. The full variable domain, rest sourced from reference TRBV11-1 and TRBJ2-1, is EAEVAQSPRYKITEKSQAVAFWCDPISGHATLYWYRQILGQGPELLVQFQDESVVDDSQLPKDRFSAERLKGVDSTLKIQPAELGDSAMYLCACSLLAYNEQFFGPGTRLTVL.

This clonotype was picked up a small number of times. This chain joins TRBV4-1 and TRBJ2-3; 9 positions agree with TRBD2. The CDR3 is 17 amino acids. The V gene end was trimmed by 2 bases and the J gene end by 4 bases; junction bases not matched to a gene: 10. CDR1 is MGHRA and CDR2 is YSYEKL in the germline V gene. The CDR3 loop is CASSQPPGSGGSDTQYF. For the CDR3, the DNA is TGCGCCAGCAGCCAACCCCCAGGTAGCGGGGGCTCAGATACGCAGTATTTT.

This clonotype was counted between two and nine times. This sequence may be a read error, since a much larger clone differs from it by one base. The J gene is TRBJ2-1, the V gene TRBV4-2; 7 bases map to TRBD2. The CDR3 is 16 amino acids. Per germline, CDR1 LGHNA and CDR2 YNFKEQ. This CDR3 is CASNQEWTSWGDEQFF. The CDR3 DNA reads TGTGCCAGCAACCAAGAATGGACTAGTTGGGGCGATGAGCAGTTCTTC.